This is a list of T cell receptor beta chains from one sample in a study of cytomegalovirus exposure and HLA in healthy donors. Sequenced by immunoSEQ multiplex PCR; TCRdb stores in-frame clones only, minus some. The profile shows about 240,000 clones, roughly 86% of them singletons. Sequencing was carried out using PBMCs. Receptor source: a woman in her twenties or thirties in good health and CMV-seropositive. The conserved cysteine and the conserved F or W are not part of the CDR3 here. The D gene is left open where the match is weak. The size of a clone is reported for some rows only, either as once, few or many, or as a class for expanded clones.

TRBV5-6 | NA | 12 | TRBD1 | ASSSGQGSYEQY
TRBV18 | NA | 12 | TRBD1 | ASSGQGNSYEQY
TRBV7-8 | few | 13 | NA | ASSSVGRSNQPQH
TRBV28 | once | 13 | NA | ASSLPGQKNTEAF
TRBV7-6 | once | 11 | NA | ASSLSGVEKLF
TRBV19 | NA | 13 | NA | ASSILPGEKETQY
TRBV25-1 | NA | 12 | NA | ASSEWGSNQPQH
TRBV25-1 | NA | 13 | NA | ASSETRGGSEKLF
TRBV21-1 | NA | 15 | NA | ASSTLGGTGGTYEQY
TRBV27 | once | 11 | TRBD1 | ATARQGEAIQY
TRBV28 | NA | 12 | NA | ASSDSAYNEKLF
TRBV28 | few | 18 | TRBD1 | ASSLILRRTGGTSNQPQH
TRBV5-6 | few | 11 | NA | ASSLKPDTEAF
TRBV27 | NA | 14 | NA | ASRPSRTVRNYEQY
TRBV4-2 | NA | 12 | NA | ASSPPDISQPQH
TRBV6-4 | NA | 14 | NA | ASSDSTSGTYNEQF
TRBV5-1 | once | 12 | NA | ASSGRESGNTIY
TRBV11-3 | NA | 14 | NA | ASSFPTTNSGNTIY
TRBV11-1 | NA | 13 | NA | ASSHTGLLPRELF
TRBV7-6 | NA | 14 | TRBD1 | ASSSGQVRSSYEQY
TRBV7-8 | NA | 10 | NA | ASSYQGEKLF
TRBV11-3 | NA | 10 | TRBD1 | ASSTQGAGYT
TRBV18 | NA | 14 | NA | ASSPLGLSNGNTIY
TRBV27 | NA | 14 | TRBD1 | ASSSPRGQGIYEQY
TRBV29-1 | NA | 11 | NA | SVWESEPSGQF
TRBV21-1 | NA | 13 | NA | ASSADREGYNEQF
TRBV7-2 | NA | 13 | NA | ASSSHSTHLYGYT
TRBV5-4 | NA | 14 | NA | ASRRDTSPGTDTQY
TRBV30 | NA | 11 | NA | AWSGGLAIEQF
TRBV6-4 | NA | 11 | NA | ASSAEGGAEAF
TRBV6-1 | NA | 10 | NA | ASSDLAHEQF
TRBV28 | NA | 15 | TRBD2 | ASTTKVVAGPQETQY
TRBV6-6 | NA | 13 | NA | ASSYSGEFNYGYT
TRBV6-1 | NA | 10 | NA | ASSLTSTEAF
TRBV5-1 | NA | 14 | TRBD2 | ASSLVGTSSTDTQY
TRBV28 | NA | 13 | TRBD1 | ASSSPRQGWYEQY
TRBV29-1 | NA | 15 | NA | SVEDLASTGMGYGYT
TRBV4-1 | once | 13 | TRBD2 | ASSPRTSGIPEQY
TRBV25-1 | few | 12 | TRBD1 | ASSKAGTETGYT
TRBV19 | once | 12 | TRBD1 | ASRRTGGTDTQY
TRBV4-1 | NA | 13 | TRBD1 | ASSQNRGEENTIY
TRBV5-1 | NA | 15 | TRBD2 | ASSHGLAGGPGYEQY
TRBV7-6 | NA | 15 | TRBD1 | ASSRMDRAVSGNTIY
TRBV10-1 | NA | 13 | TRBD2 | ASSETSGTYNEQF
TRBV5-1 | NA | 13 | TRBD2 | ASSSVGEGSYEQY
TRBV4-2 | NA | 15 | TRBD1 | ASSHPRTGGVDGELF
TRBV6-4 | NA | 13 | TRBD2 | ASKAGLADYNEQF
TRBV18 | NA | 12 | NA | ASSPGRSDGELF
TRBV25-1 | NA | 12 | TRBD2 | ASSDLAGVREQF
TRBV2 | NA | 12 | TRBD2 | ASRLAGVPGELF
TRBV19 | NA | 12 | TRBD2 | ASSNLAGPYEQY
TRBV11-3 | NA | 17 | TRBD2 | ASSPWTSGKLQPYNEQF
TRBV5-1 | NA | 11 | NA | ASSLNPDTEAF
TRBV6-5 | NA | 12 | NA | ASSYSTGIYGYT
TRBV7-3 | NA | 13 | NA | ASSLGPGLTYEQY
TRBV7-9 | NA | 13 | TRBD1 | ASRKTGGRNTEAF
TRBV10-2 | NA | 11 | NA | ASNSGMNTEAF